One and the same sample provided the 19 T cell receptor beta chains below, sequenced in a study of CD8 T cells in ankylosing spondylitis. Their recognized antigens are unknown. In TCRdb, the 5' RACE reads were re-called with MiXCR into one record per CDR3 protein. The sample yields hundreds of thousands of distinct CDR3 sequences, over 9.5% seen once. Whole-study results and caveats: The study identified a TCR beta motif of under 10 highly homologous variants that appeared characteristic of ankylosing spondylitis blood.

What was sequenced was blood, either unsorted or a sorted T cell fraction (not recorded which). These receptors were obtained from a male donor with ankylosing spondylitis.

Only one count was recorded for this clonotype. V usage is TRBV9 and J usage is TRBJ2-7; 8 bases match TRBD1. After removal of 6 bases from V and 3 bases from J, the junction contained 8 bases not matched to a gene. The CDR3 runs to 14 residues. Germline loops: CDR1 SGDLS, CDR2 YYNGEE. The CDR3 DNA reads TGTGCCAGCAACGGAGGACAGGGAGACTACGAGCAGTACTTC. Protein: CASNGGQGDYEQYF.

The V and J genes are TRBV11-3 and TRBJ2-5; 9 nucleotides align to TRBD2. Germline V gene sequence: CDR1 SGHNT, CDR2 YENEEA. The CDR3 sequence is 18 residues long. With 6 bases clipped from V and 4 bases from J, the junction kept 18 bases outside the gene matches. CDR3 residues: CASSSGHLAGGRGETQYF. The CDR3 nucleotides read TGTGCCAGCAGTTCCGGACATCTCGCGGGGGGGAGAGGAGAGACCCAGTACTTC.

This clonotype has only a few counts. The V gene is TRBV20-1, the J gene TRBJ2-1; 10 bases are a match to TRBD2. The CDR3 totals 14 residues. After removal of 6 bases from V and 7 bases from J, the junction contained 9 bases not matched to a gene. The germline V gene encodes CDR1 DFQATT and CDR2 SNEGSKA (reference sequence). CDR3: CSARPSGRANEQFF. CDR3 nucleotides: TGCAGTGCGAGGCCTAGCGGGAGAGCGAATGAGCAGTTCTTC.

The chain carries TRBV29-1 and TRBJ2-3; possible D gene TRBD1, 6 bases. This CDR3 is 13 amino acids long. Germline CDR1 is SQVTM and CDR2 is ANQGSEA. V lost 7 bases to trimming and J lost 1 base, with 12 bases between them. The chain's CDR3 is CSGKKGGTDTQYF. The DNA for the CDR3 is TGCAGCGGCAAGAAGGGGGGCACAGATACGCAGTATTTT.

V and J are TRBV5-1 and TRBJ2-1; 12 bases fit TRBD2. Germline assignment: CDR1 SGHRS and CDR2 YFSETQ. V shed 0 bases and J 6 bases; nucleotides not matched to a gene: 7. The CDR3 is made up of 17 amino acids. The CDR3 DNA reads TGCGCCAGCAGCTTGGAGACTAGCGGGAGTCACTCCAATGAGCAGTTCTTC. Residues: CASSLETSGSHSNEQFF.

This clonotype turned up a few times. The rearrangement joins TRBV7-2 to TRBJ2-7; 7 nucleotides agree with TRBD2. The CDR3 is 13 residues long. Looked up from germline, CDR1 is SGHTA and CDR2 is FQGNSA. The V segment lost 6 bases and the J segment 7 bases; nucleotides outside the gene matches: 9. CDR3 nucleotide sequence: TGTGCCAGCAGGAGTAGCGGGCCGGGTGAGCAGTACTTC. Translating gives CASRSSGPGEQYF.

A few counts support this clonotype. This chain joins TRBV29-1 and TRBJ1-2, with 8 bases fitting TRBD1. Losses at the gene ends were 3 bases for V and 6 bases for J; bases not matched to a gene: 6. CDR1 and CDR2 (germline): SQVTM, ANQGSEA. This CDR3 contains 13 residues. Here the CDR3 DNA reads TGCAGCGTTGATGAGACAGGGGTGAATGGCTACACCTTC. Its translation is CSVDETGVNGYTF.

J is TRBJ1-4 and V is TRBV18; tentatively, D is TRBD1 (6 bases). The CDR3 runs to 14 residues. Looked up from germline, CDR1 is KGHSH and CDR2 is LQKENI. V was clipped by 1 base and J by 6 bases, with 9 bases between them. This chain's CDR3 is CASSPLSGDEKLFF. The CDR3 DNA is TGTGCCAGCTCACCACTATCAGGGGATGAAAAACTGTTTTTT.

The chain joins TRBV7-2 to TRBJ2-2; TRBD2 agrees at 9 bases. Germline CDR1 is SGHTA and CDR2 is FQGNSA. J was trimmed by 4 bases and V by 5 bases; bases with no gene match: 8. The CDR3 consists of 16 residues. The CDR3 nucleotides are TGTGCCAGCAGCGTGATTAGCGGGAGACTCACCGGGGAGCTGTTTTTT. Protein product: CASSVISGRLTGELFF. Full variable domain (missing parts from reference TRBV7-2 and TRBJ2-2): GAGVSQSPSNKVTEKGKDVELRCDPISGHTALYWYRQSLGQGLEFLIYFQGNSAPDKSGLPSDRFSAERTGGSVSTLTIQRTQQEDSAVYLCASSVISGRLTGELFFGEGSRLTVL.

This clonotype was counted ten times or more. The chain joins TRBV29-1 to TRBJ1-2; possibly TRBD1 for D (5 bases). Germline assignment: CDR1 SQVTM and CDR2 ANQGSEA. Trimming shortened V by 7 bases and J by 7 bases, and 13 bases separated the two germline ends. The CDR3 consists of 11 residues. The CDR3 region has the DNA TGCAGCGCAACAGGAGGTTCTGGCTACACCTTC. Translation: CSATGGSGYTF.

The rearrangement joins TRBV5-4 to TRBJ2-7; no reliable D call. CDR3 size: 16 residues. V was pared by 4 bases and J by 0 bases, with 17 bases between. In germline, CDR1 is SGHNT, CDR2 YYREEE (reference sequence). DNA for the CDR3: TGTGCCAGCAGCCCACTACCTGAAACCAGCTCCTACGAGCAGTACTTC. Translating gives CASSPLPETSSYEQYF.

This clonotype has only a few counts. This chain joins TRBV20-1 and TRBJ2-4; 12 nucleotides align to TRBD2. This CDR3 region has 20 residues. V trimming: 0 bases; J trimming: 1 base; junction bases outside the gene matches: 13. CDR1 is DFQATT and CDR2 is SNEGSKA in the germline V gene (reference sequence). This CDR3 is CSARDDIGTSGRYAKNIQYF. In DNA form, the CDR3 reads TGCAGTGCTAGAGATGATATAGGAACTAGCGGGAGGTATGCCAAAAACATTCAGTACTTC.

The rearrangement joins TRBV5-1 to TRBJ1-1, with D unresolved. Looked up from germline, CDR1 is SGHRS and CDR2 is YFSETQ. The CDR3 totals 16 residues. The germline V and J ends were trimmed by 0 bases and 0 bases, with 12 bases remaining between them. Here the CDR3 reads CASSLETTNLNTEAFF. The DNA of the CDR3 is TGCGCCAGCAGCTTGGAGACAACAAACCTGAACACTGAAGCTTTCTTT.

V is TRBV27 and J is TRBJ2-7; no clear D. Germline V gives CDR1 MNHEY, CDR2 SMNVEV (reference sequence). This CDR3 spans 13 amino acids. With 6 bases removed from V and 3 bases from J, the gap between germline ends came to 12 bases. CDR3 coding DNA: TGTGCCAGCAGAAAGGCAGCAGGCTACGAGCAGTACGTC. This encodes CASRKAAGYEQYV.

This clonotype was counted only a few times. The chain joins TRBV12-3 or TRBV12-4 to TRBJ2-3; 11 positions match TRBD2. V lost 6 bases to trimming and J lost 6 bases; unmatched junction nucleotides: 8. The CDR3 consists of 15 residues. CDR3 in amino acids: CASRRLAGTQDTQYF. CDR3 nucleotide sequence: TGTGCCAGCAGGCGACTAGCGGGAACTCAGGATACGCAGTATTTT.

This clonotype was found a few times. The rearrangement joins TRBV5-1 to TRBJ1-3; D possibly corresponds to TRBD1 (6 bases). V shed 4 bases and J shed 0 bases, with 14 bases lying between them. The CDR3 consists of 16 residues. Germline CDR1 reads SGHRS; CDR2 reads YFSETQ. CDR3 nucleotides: TGCGCCAGCAGCCGAGGGGACACTACCTCTGGAAACACCATATATTTT. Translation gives CASSRGDTTSGNTIYF.

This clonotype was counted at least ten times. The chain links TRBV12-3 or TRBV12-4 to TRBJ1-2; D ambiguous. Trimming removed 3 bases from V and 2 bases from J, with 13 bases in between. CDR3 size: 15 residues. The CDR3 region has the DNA TGTGCCAGCAGTTTTATGGGTTTAGGGAACTATGGCTACACCTTC. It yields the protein CASSFMGLGNYGYTF.

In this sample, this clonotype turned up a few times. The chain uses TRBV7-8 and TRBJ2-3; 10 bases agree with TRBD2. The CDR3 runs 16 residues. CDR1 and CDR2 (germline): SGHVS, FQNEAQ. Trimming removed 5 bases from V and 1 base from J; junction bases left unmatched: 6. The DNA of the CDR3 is TGTGCCAGCAGCCCTTACGGACTAGCGGGCACAGATACGCAGTATTTT. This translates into CASSPYGLAGTDTQYF.

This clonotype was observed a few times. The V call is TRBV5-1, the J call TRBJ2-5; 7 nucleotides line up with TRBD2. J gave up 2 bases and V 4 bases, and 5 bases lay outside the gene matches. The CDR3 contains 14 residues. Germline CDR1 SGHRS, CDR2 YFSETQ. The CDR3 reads CASSPWGGQETQYF. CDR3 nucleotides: TGCGCCAGCAGCCCCTGGGGGGGTCAAGAGACCCAGTACTTC. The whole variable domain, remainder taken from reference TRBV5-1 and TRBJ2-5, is KAGVTQTPRYLIKTRGQQVTLSCSPISGHRSVSWYQQTPGQGLQFLFEYFSETQRNKGNFPGRFSGRQFSNSRSEMNVSTLELGDSALYLCASSPWGGQETQYFGPGTRLLVL.